This T cell receptor (beta chain) derives from a study of T cells after yellow fever vaccination. Study observations and caveats: Primary-vaccination clones mostly resurfaced post-booster (approximately 96% CD4, around 88% CD8). Although most clonotypes did not, a small share appeared in both CD4 and CD8 compartments. Compared with primary, the secondary response was weaker and peaked at day 5, not 15.

This clonotype appeared many times. Its specificity is not known. In TCRdb, the 5' RACE reads were re-called with MiXCR into one record per CDR3 protein. This table has hundreds of thousands of distinct CDR3 sequences, roughly an eighth appearing once. Sequenced material: PBMCs, taken on the day of the yellow fever booster vaccination. This receptor was obtained from a man between 25 and 39 years old who received the YFV17D yellow fever vaccine.

DNA of the CDR3: TGCGCCAGCAGTGATACGGCCGTCAATGAGCAGTTCTTC. Amino acid sequence: CASSDTAVNEQFF. The chain is built from TRBV10-1 and TRBJ2-1; D is ambiguous. Germline V gene data show CDR1 as WNHNN and CDR2 as SYGVQD (reference sequence). The germline V and J ends were trimmed by 3 bases and 6 bases, with 9 bases remaining between them. There are 13 residues in the CDR3.